This TCR beta chain was documented in a study of vaccination effects on CD4 cells after COVID-19. TCRdb keeps only in-frame clones here, not all; method: immunoSEQ multiplex PCR. The sample records roughly 67,000 clones, about four fifths being singletons. Pools of viral peptides were used by the ViraFEST assay to expand antigen-specific CD4+ T cells ahead of sequencing. An approximately 10-day culture period preceded the isolation of CD4+ T cells. Having tested negative for nucleocapsid antibodies, the vaccine recipients showed no prior SARS-CoV-2 infection. Each well held approximately 1.8 million PBMC cultured with 7.5 to 10 ug/ml peptides and about 9.7 IU/ml IL-2. Replacing half the medium with IL-2 medium was done on days 3 and 7. On this clone: Its antigen is not identified.

The V and J ends lost 4 bases and 2 bases respectively, with 13 bases between them. In germline, CDR1 is SGHTS, CDR2 YDEGEE. The CDR3 has 16 residues. The sequencing here drew on CD4+ T cells from PBMCs cultured with SARS-CoV-2 spike peptides, taken before COVID-19 vaccination. This chain joins TRBV5-8 and TRBJ2-6, with a tentative D call TRBD1 (5 bases). The receptor's source is a human donor who received a COVID-19 vaccine. DNA for the CDR3: TGTGCCAGCAGCGCCCTAGGGGTCGCTGGGGCCAACGTCCTGACTTTC. Translation: CASSALGVAGANVLTF.